This T cell receptor beta chain is drawn from a study of shared clonotypes between healthy human individuals. On this clone itself: Its antigen remains unknown.

Study outcomes and limitations: Clonotypes not shared had lower generation probabilities than those common to all four donors.

Only in-frame clones appear in the TCRdb table, and some are missing; sequencing was by immunoSEQ multiplex PCR. The sample yields some 2 million clones, 90% to 95% seen once. This CDR3 contains 15 residues. The germline V gene encodes CDR1 SGDLS and CDR2 YYNGEE. V was clipped by 4 bases and J by 8 bases; unmatched bases: 10. The material sequenced was naive CD4+ T cells sorted from blood. Indicated subset: CD45RA+ positively selected. The sequence was obtained from a man in his late teens or twenties in good health. This chain uses TRBV9 with TRBJ1-4; 8 bases line up with TRBD1. Here the CDR3 DNA reads TGTGCCAGCAGCCTTTTAGGACAGGGAGACGAAAAACTGTTTTTT. Protein product: CASSLLGQGDEKLFF. Drawing the rest from reference TRBV9 and TRBJ1-4, the complete variable domain is DSGVTQTPKHLITATGQRVTLRCSPRSGDLSVYWYQQSLDQGLQFLIQYYNGEERAKGNILERFSAQQFPDLHSELNLSSLELGDSALYFCASSLLGQGDEKLFFGSGTQLSVL.